This T cell receptor beta chain was recovered during a study of T cells in Graves' hyperthyroidism and ophthalmopathy. Overall study context: Peripheral blood specimens were obtained at initial diagnosis, prior to any treatment.

The CDR3 length is 15 residues. Trimming removed 4 bases at V and 8 bases at J, with 19 bases between. Germline CDR1 and CDR2: SGHTA and FQGNSA. This clonotype was recorded many times. RNA transcripts served as the template for amplifying TCR beta CDR3 regions. Initially, a first-round RT-PCR of the TCR CDR3 employed the HTBI primer set. MiXCR, run by TCRdb on the multiplex PCR reads, gives a single entry per CDR3 protein. This sample has 400,000 to 550,000 distinct CDR3 sequences, with approximately 15% found just once. V gene TRBV7-2 combines with J gene TRBJ2-3; D is possibly TRBD2 (7 bases). The receptor was derived from a woman in her late teens or twenties with Graves' hyperthyroidism. Sequencing was carried out using blood. CDR3 protein: CASSYGLGGGGTQYF. The CDR3 nucleotides read TGTGCCAGCAGCTACGGACTAGGAGGGGGAGGTACGCAGTATTTT.